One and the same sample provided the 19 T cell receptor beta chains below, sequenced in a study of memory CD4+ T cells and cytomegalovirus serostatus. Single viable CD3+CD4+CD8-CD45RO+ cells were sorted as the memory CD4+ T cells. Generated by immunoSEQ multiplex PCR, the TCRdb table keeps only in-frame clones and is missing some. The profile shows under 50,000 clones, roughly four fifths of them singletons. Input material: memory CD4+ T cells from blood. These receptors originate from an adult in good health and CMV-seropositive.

CDR3 in amino acids: CASSEREPTDTQYF. In DNA, the CDR3 is TGTGCCAGCAGTGAGAGGGAACCCACAGATACGCAGTATTTT. V and J are TRBV25-1 and TRBJ2-3; possibly TRBD2 for D (5 bases). The CDR3 extends over 14 amino acids. Trimming removed 3 bases at V and 2 bases at J, with 9 bases between. CDR1 MGHDK and CDR2 SYGVNS come from the germline V gene.

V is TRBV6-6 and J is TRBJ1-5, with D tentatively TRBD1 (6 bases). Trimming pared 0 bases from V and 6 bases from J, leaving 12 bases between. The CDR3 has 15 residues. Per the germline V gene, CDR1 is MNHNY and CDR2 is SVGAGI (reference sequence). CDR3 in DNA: TGTGCCAGCAGTTACTCAGCCCGGGGGGCTCAGCCCCAGCATTTT. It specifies CASSYSARGAQPQHF.

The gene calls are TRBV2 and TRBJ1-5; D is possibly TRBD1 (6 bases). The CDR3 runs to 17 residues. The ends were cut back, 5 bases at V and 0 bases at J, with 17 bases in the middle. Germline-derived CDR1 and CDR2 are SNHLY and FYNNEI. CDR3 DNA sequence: TGTGCCAGCAGTAAATCGGACAGCTTCAATAGCAATCAGCCCCAGCATTTT. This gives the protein CASSKSDSFNSNQPQHF.

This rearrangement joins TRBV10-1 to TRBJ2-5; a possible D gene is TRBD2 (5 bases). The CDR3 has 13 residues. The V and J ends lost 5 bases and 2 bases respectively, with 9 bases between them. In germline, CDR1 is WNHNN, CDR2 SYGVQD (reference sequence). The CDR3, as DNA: TGCGCCAGCAGTCCCGGGGTACAAGAGACCCAGTACTTC. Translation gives CASSPGVQETQYF.

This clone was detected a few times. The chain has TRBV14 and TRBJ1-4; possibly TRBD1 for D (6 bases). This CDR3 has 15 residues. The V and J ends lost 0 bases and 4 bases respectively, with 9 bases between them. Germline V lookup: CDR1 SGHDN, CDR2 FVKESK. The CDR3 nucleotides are TGTGCCAGCAGCCAAGATCACAGGGTTAATGAAAAACTGTTTTTT. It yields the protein CASSQDHRVNEKLFF.

The CDR3 spells CASSSPRGQDTQYF. The CDR3 region has the DNA TGTGCCAGCAGTTCGCCTCGGGGGCAAGATACGCAGTATTTT. This rearrangement joins TRBV6-5 to TRBJ2-3; D tentatively fits TRBD1 or TRBD2 (6 bases each). The CDR3 totals 14 residues. Germline CDR1 reads MNHEY; CDR2 reads SVGAGI. V was trimmed by 4 bases and J by 5 bases, leaving 13 bases between them.

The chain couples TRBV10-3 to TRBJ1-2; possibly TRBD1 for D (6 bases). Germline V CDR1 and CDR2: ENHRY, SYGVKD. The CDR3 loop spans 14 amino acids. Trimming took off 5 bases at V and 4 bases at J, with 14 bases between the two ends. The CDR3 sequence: CAISQTGTSYGYTF. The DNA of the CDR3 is TGTGCCATCAGTCAGACAGGAACATCCTATGGCTACACCTTC.

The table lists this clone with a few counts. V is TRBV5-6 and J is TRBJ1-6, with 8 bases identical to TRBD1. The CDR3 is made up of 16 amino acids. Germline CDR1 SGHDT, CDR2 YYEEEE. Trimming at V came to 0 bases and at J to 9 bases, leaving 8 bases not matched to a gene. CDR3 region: CASSLGDGTGVSPLHF. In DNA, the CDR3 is TGTGCCAGCAGCTTGGGAGACGGGACAGGTGTTTCACCCCTCCACTTT.

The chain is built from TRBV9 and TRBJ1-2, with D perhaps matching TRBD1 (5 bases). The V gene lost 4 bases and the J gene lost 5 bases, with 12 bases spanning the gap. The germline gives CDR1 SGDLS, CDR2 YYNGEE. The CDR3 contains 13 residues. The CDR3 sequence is CASSRGQNYGYTF. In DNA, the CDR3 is TGTGCCAGCAGCCGAGGACAAAATTATGGCTACACCTTC.

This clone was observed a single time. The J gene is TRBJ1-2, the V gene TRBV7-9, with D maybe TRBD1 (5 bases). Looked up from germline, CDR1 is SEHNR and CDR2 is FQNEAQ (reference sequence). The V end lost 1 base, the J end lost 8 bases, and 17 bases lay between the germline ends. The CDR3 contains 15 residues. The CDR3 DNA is TGTGCCAGCAGCTTAGGGGGTGAGACAGCCACGGGCTACACCTTC. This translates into CASSLGGETATGYTF.

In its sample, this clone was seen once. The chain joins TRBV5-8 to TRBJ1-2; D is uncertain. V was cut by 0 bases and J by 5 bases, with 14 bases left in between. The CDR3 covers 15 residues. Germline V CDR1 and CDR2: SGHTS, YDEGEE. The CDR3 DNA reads TGTGCCAGCAGCTTGGTTGGGCCGGGGTGGTATGGCTACACCTTC. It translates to CASSLVGPGWYGYTF.

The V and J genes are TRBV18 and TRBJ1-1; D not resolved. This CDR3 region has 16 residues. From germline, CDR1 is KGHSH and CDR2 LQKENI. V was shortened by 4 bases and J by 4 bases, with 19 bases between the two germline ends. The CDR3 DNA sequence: TGTGCCAGCTCACTCAATCACGGCGGGGATGGCACTGAAGCTTTCTTT. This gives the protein CASSLNHGGDGTEAFF.

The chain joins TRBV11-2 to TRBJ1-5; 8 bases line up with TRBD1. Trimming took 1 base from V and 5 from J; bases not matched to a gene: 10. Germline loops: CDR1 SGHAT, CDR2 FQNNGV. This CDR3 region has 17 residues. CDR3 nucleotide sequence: TGTGCCAGCAGCTTAGGACTACAGGGGGGACCCTATCAGCCCCAGCATTTT. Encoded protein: CASSLGLQGGPYQPQHF.

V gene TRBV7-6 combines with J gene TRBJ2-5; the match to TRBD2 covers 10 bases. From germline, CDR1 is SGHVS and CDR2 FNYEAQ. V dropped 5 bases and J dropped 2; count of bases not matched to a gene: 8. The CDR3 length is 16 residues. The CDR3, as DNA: TGTGCCAGCAGCCCGATTAGCGGGGGGATTCAAGAGACCCAGTACTTC. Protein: CASSPISGGIQETQYF.

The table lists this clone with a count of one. The CDR3: CASSRTGEAFF. The DNA of the CDR3 is TGTGCCAGCAGCCGGACAGGGGAAGCTTTCTTT. The chain couples TRBV5-5 to TRBJ1-1, with 8 bases lining up with TRBD1. This CDR3 contains 11 residues. J was trimmed by 8 bases and V by 4 bases; bases with no gene match: 1. Germline CDR1 and CDR2: SGHKS and YYEKEE (reference sequence).

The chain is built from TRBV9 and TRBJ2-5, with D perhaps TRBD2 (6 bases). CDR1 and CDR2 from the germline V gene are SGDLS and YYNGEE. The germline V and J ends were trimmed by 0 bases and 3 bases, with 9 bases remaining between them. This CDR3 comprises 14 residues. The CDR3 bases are TGTGCCAGCAGCGTAGACCCGGGAGAAGAGACCCAGTACTTC. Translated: CASSVDPGEETQYF.

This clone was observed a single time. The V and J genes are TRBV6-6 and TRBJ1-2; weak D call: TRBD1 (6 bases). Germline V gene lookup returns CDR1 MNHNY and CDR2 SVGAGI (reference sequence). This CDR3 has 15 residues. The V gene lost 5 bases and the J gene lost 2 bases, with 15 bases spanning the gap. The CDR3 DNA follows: TGTGCCAGCAGTGCCCGGGCAGGGGAAAACTATGGCTACACCTTC. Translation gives CASSARAGENYGYTF.

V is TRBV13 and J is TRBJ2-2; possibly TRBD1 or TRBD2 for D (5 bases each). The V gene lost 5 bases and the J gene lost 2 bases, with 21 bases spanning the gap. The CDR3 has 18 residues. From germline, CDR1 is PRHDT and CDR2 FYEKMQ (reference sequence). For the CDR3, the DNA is TGTGCCAGCAGCCCCCCTTGGTTTGCTGGGGGTAACACCGGGGAGCTGTTTTTT. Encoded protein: CASSPPWFAGGNTGELFF.

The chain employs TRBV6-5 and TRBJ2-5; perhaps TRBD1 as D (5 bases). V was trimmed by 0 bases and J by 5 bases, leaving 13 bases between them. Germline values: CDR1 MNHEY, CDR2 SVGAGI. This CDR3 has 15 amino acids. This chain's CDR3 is CASSYSRQGYETQYF. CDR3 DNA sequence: TGTGCCAGCAGTTACTCGAGGCAGGGTTACGAGACCCAGTACTTC.